Listed here is a single TCR beta chain. Its target is unknown. This record comes from a study of PD-1 blockade in classical Hodgkin lymphoma. Across the whole study: Patients had nivolumab dosed at 3 mg/kg, delivered intravenously every 2 weeks.

V shed 4 bases and J 3 bases; nucleotides not matched to a gene: 11. There are 18 residues in the CDR3. Germline CDR1 is SGHNT and CDR2 is YYREEE (reference sequence). Study results and limitations: The study found complete responders had baseline diversity similar to newly diagnosed patients.

Some clones are missing from TCRdb's copy, which holds only in-frame ones; the method was immunoSEQ multiplex PCR. The data show fewer than 90,000 clones, under 95% seen once. Each and every patient relapsed after autologous stem cell transplantation, and patients got differing brentuximab vedotin exposure. The TCR sequence derives from a human donor with classical Hodgkin lymphoma. The rearrangement links TRBV5-4 to TRBJ2-7; 15 bases map to TRBD2. Sequenced material: peripheral blood mononuclear cells (PBMCs), taken at baseline. The CDR3 DNA sequence: TGTGCCAGCAGCACGGGACTAGCGGGGGGCGGAAAAAACTACGAGCAGTACTTC. It is translated as CASSTGLAGGGKNYEQYF.